The source of this T cell receptor beta chain is a study of OX40 agonist ivuxolimab in advanced cancers. This CDR3 region has 13 residues. CDR1 is SGHVS, CDR2 FQNEAQ, per germline. V was pared by 7 bases and J by 0 bases, with 6 bases between. Sequencing was performed with immunoSEQ multiplex PCR; in TCRdb, only in-frame clones are kept and a portion is missing. This sample has some 19,000 clones, with nearly 70% found just once. J is TRBJ2-2 and V is TRBV7-8; D gene unclear. This TCR was sampled from an adult with an advanced solid tumor such as melanoma, head and neck, liver or kidney cancer. The sample in question was CD4+ or CD8+ T cells sorted from blood, obtained in a trial of the OX40 agonist ivuxolimab. CDR3 sequence: CASIGPNTGELFF. CDR3 in DNA: TGTGCCAGCATCGGCCCGAACACCGGGGAGCTGTTTTTT.